The 4 T cell receptor beta chains given below trace back to one sample, sequenced in a study of graft-versus-host responses after intestinal transplantation. The antigens for these receptors are not known. Generated by immunoSEQ multiplex PCR, the TCRdb table keeps only in-frame clones and is missing some. The repertoire holds about 86,000 clones, about 88% seen once, with 0.28% in the top ten. Sequencing was performed on unstimulated CD4+ T cells sorted from spleen or lymph node cells, taken before transplant. These receptors were obtained from a human donor who was the organ donor for an intestinal transplant.

This chain joins TRBV28 and TRBJ1-4, with a possible D match to TRBD1 (6 bases). Germline V gives CDR1 MDHEN, CDR2 SYDVKM. V was cut by 5 bases and J by 8 bases, with 12 bases left in between. This CDR3 comprises 13 residues. This CDR3 is CASSPGRGEKLFF. The CDR3 DNA reads as TGTGCCAGCAGTCCGGGCAGGGGAGAAAAACTGTTTTTT.

The chain has TRBV28 and TRBJ2-5, with D perhaps matching TRBD2 (6 bases). Germline V gives CDR1 MDHEN, CDR2 SYDVKM. V was pared by 3 bases and J by 4 bases, with 9 bases between. The CDR3 covers 13 residues. The CDR3 spells CASSFFGGETQYF. For the CDR3, the DNA is TGTGCCAGCAGTTTCTTCGGGGGAGAGACCCAGTACTTC.

Only a few counts were recorded for this clone. The CDR3 is CASSQGGQGPYEQYF. CDR3 bases: TGCGCCAGCAGCCAAGGGGGTCAGGGCCCCTACGAGCAGTACTTC. The rearrangement uses TRBV4-3 and TRBJ2-7, with D tentatively TRBD1 (5 bases). The germline V and J ends were trimmed by 1 base and 2 bases, with 12 bases remaining between them. The V gene's germline CDR1 is LGHNA and CDR2 YSLEER. This CDR3 has 15 residues.

The chain has TRBV19 and TRBJ1-5; TRBD1 matches at 9 bases. The germline V gene encodes CDR1 LNHDA and CDR2 SQIVND (reference sequence). CDR3 length: 19 amino acids. V lost 5 bases and J lost 2; bases outside the gene matches: 16. The CDR3 DNA reads TGTGCCAGTAGTTCTTTTTTAGACAGGGGGTTGGAAGGCAATCAGCCCCAGCATTTT. Residues: CASSSFLDRGLEGNQPQHF. The entire variable domain, with the rest obtained from reference TRBV19 and TRBJ1-5, is as follows: DGGITQSPKYLFRKEGQNVTLSCEQNLNHDAMYWYRQDPGQGLRLIYYSQIVNDFQKGDIAEGYSVSREKKESFPLTVTSAQKNPTAFYLCASSSFLDRGLEGNQPQHFGDGTRLSIL.